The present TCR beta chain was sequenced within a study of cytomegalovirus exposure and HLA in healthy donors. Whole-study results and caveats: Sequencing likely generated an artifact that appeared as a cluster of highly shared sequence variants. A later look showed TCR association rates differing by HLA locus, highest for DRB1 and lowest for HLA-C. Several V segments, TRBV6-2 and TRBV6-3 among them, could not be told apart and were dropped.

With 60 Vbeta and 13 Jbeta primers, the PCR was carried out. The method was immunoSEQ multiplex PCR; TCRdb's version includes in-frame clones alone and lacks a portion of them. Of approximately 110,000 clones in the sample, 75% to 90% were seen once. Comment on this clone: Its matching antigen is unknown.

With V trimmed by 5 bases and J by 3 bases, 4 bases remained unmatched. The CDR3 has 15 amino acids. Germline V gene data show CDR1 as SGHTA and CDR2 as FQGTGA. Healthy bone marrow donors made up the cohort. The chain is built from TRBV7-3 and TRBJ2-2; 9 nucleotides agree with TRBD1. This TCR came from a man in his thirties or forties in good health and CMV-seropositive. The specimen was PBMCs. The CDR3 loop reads CASSPGQGDTGELFF. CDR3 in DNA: TGTGCCAGCAGCCCGGGACAGGGCGACACCGGGGAGCTGTTTTTT.